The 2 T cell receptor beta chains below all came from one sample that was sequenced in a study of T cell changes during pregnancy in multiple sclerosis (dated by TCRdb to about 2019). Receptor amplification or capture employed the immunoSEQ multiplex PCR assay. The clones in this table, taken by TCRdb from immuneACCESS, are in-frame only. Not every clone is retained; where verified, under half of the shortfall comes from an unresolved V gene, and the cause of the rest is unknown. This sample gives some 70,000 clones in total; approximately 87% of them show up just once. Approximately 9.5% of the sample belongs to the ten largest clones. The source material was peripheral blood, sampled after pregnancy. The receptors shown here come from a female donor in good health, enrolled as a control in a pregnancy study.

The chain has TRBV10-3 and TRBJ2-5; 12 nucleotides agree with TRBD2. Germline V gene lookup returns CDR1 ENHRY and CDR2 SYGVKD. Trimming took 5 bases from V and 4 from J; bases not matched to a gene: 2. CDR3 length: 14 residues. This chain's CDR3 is CAISQGLAGETQYF. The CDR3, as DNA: TGTGCCATCAGTCAGGGACTAGCGGGAGAGACCCAGTACTTC.

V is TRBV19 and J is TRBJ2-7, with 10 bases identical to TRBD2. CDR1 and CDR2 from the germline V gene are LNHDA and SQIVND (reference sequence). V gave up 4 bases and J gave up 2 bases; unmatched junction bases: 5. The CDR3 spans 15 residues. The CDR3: CASSRGLADPYEQYF. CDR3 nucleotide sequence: TGTGCCAGTAGTAGAGGACTAGCGGATCCCTACGAGCAGTACTTC.